This T cell receptor beta chain derives from a study of regulatory T cells in long-lasting Graves disease. HTBI primers from iRepertoire and Arm-PCR of CDR3 regions yielded the TCR beta libraries. Each CDR3 protein is one row after TCRdb ran MiXCR on the multiplex PCR reads. The profile shows 540,000 or so distinct CDR3 sequences, 13% of them singletons. Ten or more counts support this clonotype. What it binds is unknown. Time point described: newly diagnosed GD, antithyroid drugs for less than 3 months. Extracted PBMC RNA gave rise to the TCR library. Overall study findings and caveats: Patients with persistent disease shared fewer than 3,500 public clonotypes, outpacing the approximately 920 shared by new patients.

The same sample was also used in a study of T cells in Graves' hyperthyroidism and ophthalmopathy.

This TCR was sampled from a man between 25 and 39 years old with Graves disease. This material consisted of peripheral blood mononuclear cells (PBMCs), taken at new diagnosis, from a patient treated with antithyroid drugs.

The CDR3 DNA follows: TGTGCCAGCAGGTCTTCTAGCAATCAGCCCCAGCATTTT. Its protein is CASRSSSNQPQHF. The V call is TRBV28, the J call TRBJ1-5; D is unclear. Trimming cost V 6 bases and J 0 bases, with 6 bases left between them. This CDR3 contains 13 residues. Per germline, CDR1 MDHEN and CDR2 SYDVKM.